The text below deals with one T cell receptor (beta chain). These data come from a study of blood T cell repertoires in COVID-19. Study overall: The United States, Italy and Spain were the sources of the acute and convalescent COVID-19 samples. The analysed material was cDNA or gDNA that came from T cells, B-cell-depleted T cells, or PBMCs.

Under the authors' procedure: Reference gene primer amplification in the assay estimated nucleated cell counts. Profiled with immunoSEQ multiplex PCR; TCRdb holds only in-frame clones, not every one. V and J calls plus clone size are reproduced from that table; the DNA served to infer D and trimming. The table shows a few hundred thousand clones, with roughly four fifths occurring only once. V lost 5 bases, J lost 4 bases, and 8 bases lay in between. The CDR3 has 12 amino acids. Germline V gene sequence: CDR1 SGHAT, CDR2 FQDESV (reference sequence). The source is a woman in her forties or fifties with acute or convalescent COVID-19. The chain combines TRBV11-1 with TRBJ1-2; D is possibly TRBD1 (6 bases). Sequences were obtained from peripheral blood. The CDR3 DNA reads as TGTGCCAGCAGCCTGGACAGCTATGGCTACACCTTC. This sequence encodes CASSLDSYGYTF.